The subject of this entry is one T cell receptor (beta chain). As yet, its antigen is unknown. The sample is drawn from a study of monozygotic twins with inflammatory bowel disease. Broader study findings: Repertoire likeness was no different across concordant and discordant twins, perhaps owing to restricted power. Reduced clonotype sharing with other individuals was observed in IBD patients relative to healthy twins, especially with disease activity. A single strong clonotype or signal linked to IBD was not supported.

TCRdb reworked the 5' RACE reads into one entry per CDR3 protein, no DNA. Its table records about 210,000 distinct CDR3 sequences. Germline lookup yields CDR1 DFQATT and CDR2 SNEGSKA (reference sequence). The CDR3 length is 16 residues. This sequence originates from a human donor with ulcerative colitis or Crohn's disease, or a healthy co-twin of an affected twin (not recorded which). The sequencing sample was made of blood. This chain connects TRBV20-1 to TRBJ1-2; TCRdb's assignment of TRBD1 cannot be checked, as there is no DNA. CDR3 sequence reads: CSARHFGGDLYNGYTF.